Each of the 8 T cell receptor beta chains below was sequenced from the same sample in a study of T cell repertoires in cytomegalovirus infection. Each CDR3 protein is one row after TCRdb ran MiXCR on the reads. Of 450,000 to 650,000 distinct CDR3 sequences in the sample, roughly 29% were seen once. The sequencing sample was made of PBMCs. The receptors originated from a human donor in good health (CMV status not recorded). Some clones in this sample may be carry-over from other donors' samples.

The chain joins TRBV28 to TRBJ2-3; 12 nucleotides agree with TRBD2. J was trimmed by 2 bases and V by 7 bases; bases with no gene match: 13. This CDR3 is 18 amino acids long. The germline CDR1 and CDR2 sequences are MDHEN and SYDVKM. The CDR3 is CASTDENGLAGHTDTQYF. CDR3 sequence (DNA): TGTGCCAGCACGGACGAAAACGGACTAGCGGGGCACACAGATACGCAGTATTTT. The entire variable domain, with the rest obtained from reference TRBV28 and TRBJ2-3, is as follows: DVKVTQSSRYLVKRTGEKVFLECVQDMDHENMFWYRQDPGLGLRLIYFSYDVKMKEKGDIPEGYSVSREKKERFSLILESASTNQTSMYLCASTDENGLAGHTDTQYFGPGTRLTVL.

This clonotype was seen a few times. The V call is TRBV7-9, the J call TRBJ2-7; D remains ambiguous. The CDR3 is made up of 14 amino acids. Trimming took off 6 bases at V and 1 base at J, with 13 bases between the two ends. Germline CDR1 SEHNR, CDR2 FQNEAQ (reference sequence). DNA for the CDR3: TGTGCCAGCAGGGCCTATAAGGGATCCTACGAGCAGTACTTC. This encodes CASRAYKGSYEQYF.

This clonotype was recorded at least ten times. The chain has TRBV7-2 and TRBJ2-7, with TRBD2 identical over 12 bases. The junction had 12 bases not matched to a gene; V was cut back by 5 bases and J by 1 base. This CDR3 is 18 amino acids long. Germline lookup yields CDR1 SGHTA and CDR2 FQGNSA. The CDR3 DNA reads as TGTGCCAGCAGCCGAGGGGTAGGGCTAGCGGGAGGGTCCTACGAGCAGTACTTC. It specifies CASSRGVGLAGGSYEQYF.

This clonotype has a count of ten or more. The chain uses TRBV7-2 and TRBJ1-1; possibly TRBD1 for D (5 bases). Per the germline V gene, CDR1 is SGHTA and CDR2 is FQGNSA. Trimming pared 1 base from V and 11 bases from J, leaving 17 bases between. The CDR3 extends over 14 amino acids. The DNA for the CDR3 is TGTGCCAGCAGCTTAGGAGTCGGGGACCTGGGGGCTTTCTTT. It codes for CASSLGVGDLGAFF.

The chain recombines TRBV24-1 with TRBJ1-6; 7 nucleotides match TRBD1. J gave up 5 bases and V 3 bases, and 3 bases lay outside the gene matches. The CDR3 has 15 amino acids. Germline V gives CDR1 KGHDR, CDR2 SFDVKD. CDR3 region: CATSDAGTDNSPLHF. The CDR3 DNA follows: TGTGCCACCAGTGATGCCGGGACAGATAATTCACCCCTCCACTTT.

This clonotype was picked up many times. In nucleotides, the CDR3 is TGTGCCAGCAGCTTATTAGCGGGGGGCTCCTACAATGAGCAGTTCTTC. Protein sequence: CASSLLAGGSYNEQFF. The J gene is TRBJ2-1, the V gene TRBV7-2, with 10 bases matching TRBD2. CDR1 and CDR2 (germline): SGHTA, FQGNSA. V shed 2 bases and J 0 bases; nucleotides not matched to a gene: 1. The CDR3 runs to 16 residues.

This clonotype was counted a few times. The V call is TRBV29-1, the J call TRBJ2-1, with no clear D. The V end lost 4 bases, the J end lost 0 bases, and 13 bases lay between the germline ends. Germline V gene data show CDR1 as SQVTM and CDR2 as ANQGSEA. The CDR3 totals 15 residues. The CDR3 protein is CSVVGMISSYNEQFF. In DNA, the CDR3 is TGCAGCGTTGTGGGGATGATAAGCTCCTACAATGAGCAGTTCTTC.

The chain is built from TRBV27 and TRBJ2-1; the D is unclear. V lost 6 bases, J lost 6 bases, and 9 bases lay in between. CDR3 size: 12 residues. Germline V lookup: CDR1 MNHEY, CDR2 SMNVEV (reference sequence). This CDR3 reads CASSSTVNEQFF. CDR3 nucleotide sequence: TGTGCCAGCAGCTCGACTGTCAATGAGCAGTTCTTC.